These 8 T cell receptor beta chains share one sample of origin, sequenced in a study of identifying expanded T cells in peripheral blood. Libraries were prepared by immunoSEQ multiplex PCR; TCRdb keeps only in-frame clonotypes and omits some of them. The sample consists of about 80,000 clones, 84% of them appearing once. The sequencing sample was made of blood. Receptor source: a person aged 18 to 75 in good health.

J is TRBJ2-7 and V is TRBV6-5; D could derive from TRBD1 or TRBD2 (6 bases each). Germline V gene lookup returns CDR1 MNHEY and CDR2 SVGAGI. V shed 6 bases and J shed 5 bases, with 20 bases lying between them. The CDR3 length is 15 residues. CDR3 amino acids: CASSRGGYLQNEQYF. CDR3 bases: TGTGCCAGCAGCCGAGGGGGGTACCTGCAAAACGAGCAGTACTTC.

The chain uses TRBV29-1 and TRBJ2-7; TRBD2 aligns across 14 bases. V lost 5 bases to trimming and J lost 4 bases; unmatched junction nucleotides: 1. This CDR3 has 13 residues. The germline V gene encodes CDR1 SQVTM and CDR2 ANQGSEA. The CDR3 loop reads CSVRTSGGYEQYF. For the CDR3, the DNA is TGCAGCGTTCGGACTAGCGGGGGGTACGAGCAGTACTTC.

The chain employs TRBV6-4 and TRBJ2-3, with 8 nucleotides matching TRBD1. This CDR3 comprises 15 residues. Germline trimming cut 8 bases from V and 2 bases from J; bases unmatched to any gene: 9. In germline, CDR1 is MRHNA, CDR2 SNTAGT. CDR3 in amino acids: CASGPTGAYTDTQYF. The CDR3 nucleotides are TGTGCCAGCGGGCCGACAGGGGCCTACACAGATACGCAGTATTTT.

V usage is TRBV5-1 and J usage is TRBJ2-7; no reliable D call. The germline CDR1 and CDR2 sequences are SGHRS and YFSETQ. The CDR3 contains 14 residues. Trimming took 7 bases from V and 0 from J, leaving 14 bases between them. Written as DNA, the CDR3 is TGCGCCAGCCGGTCCAGGCCCGACTCCTACGAGCAGTACTTC. This encodes CASRSRPDSYEQYF. Complete variable domain (other parts from reference TRBV5-1 and TRBJ2-7): KAGVTQTPRYLIKTRGQQVTLSCSPISGHRSVSWYQQTPGQGLQFLFEYFSETQRNKGNFPGRFSGRQFSNSRSEMNVSTLELGDSALYLCASRSRPDSYEQYFGPGTRLTVT.

This chain joins TRBV15 and TRBJ2-3; the match to TRBD2 covers 8 bases. Losses at the gene ends were 1 base for V and 0 bases for J; bases not matched to a gene: 12. Germline V gives CDR1 LNHNV, CDR2 YYDKDF (reference sequence). This CDR3 has 19 residues. CDR3 sequence: CATSRGFGREGYSTDTQYF. Here the CDR3 DNA reads TGTGCCACCAGCAGAGGATTTGGACGGGAGGGCTATAGCACAGATACGCAGTATTTT.

This clone was detected only once. The chain recombines TRBV30 with TRBJ1-1, with D hard to call. This CDR3 has 14 amino acids. V was shortened by 3 bases and J by 0 bases, with 11 bases between the two germline ends. The germline gives CDR1 GTSNPN, CDR2 SVGIG (reference sequence). The CDR3 spells CAWRAGPMNTEAFF. The CDR3 DNA follows: TGTGCCTGGAGGGCTGGACCCATGAACACTGAAGCTTTCTTT.

The chain is built from TRBV7-8 and TRBJ1-2; 8 positions agree with TRBD1. CDR1 is SGHVS and CDR2 is FQNEAQ in the germline V gene. The length of the CDR3 is 14 residues. After removal of 1 base from V and 2 bases from J, the junction contained 0 bases not matched to a gene. CDR3: CASSLGTGNYGYTF. DNA for the CDR3: TGTGCCAGCAGCTTAGGGACAGGGAACTATGGCTACACCTTC.

The J gene is TRBJ2-5, the V gene TRBV7-2, with D possibly being TRBD2 (6 bases). This CDR3 is 12 amino acids long. Per the germline V gene, CDR1 is SGHTA and CDR2 is FQGNSA. Deletions cut 3 bases from V and 5 bases from J, with 7 bases between. CDR3 in amino acids: CASSFGGETQYF. Here the CDR3 DNA reads TGTGCCAGCAGCTTCGGAGGGGAGACCCAGTACTTC.